Listed here is a single T cell receptor (beta chain). This sample stems from a study of blood T cell repertoires in COVID-19. The wider study: Sources were T cells, B-cell-depleted T cells, or PBMCs; the material itself was cDNA or gDNA.

V trimming: 3 bases; J trimming: 6 bases; junction bases outside the gene matches: 7. The CDR3 contains 17 residues. Germline CDR1 SGHRS, CDR2 YFSETQ. The table came from immunoSEQ multiplex PCR; TCRdb's copy has only in-frame clones and leaves some out. The sample carries some 120,000 clones, 85% to 90% recorded once. This receptor was obtained from a human donor in a cohort sampled during active COVID-19. The rearrangement joins TRBV5-1 to TRBJ2-3, with 16 bases identical to TRBD2. The sample was peripheral blood. CDR3: CASSWGTSGRAKDTQYF. CDR3 nucleotides: TGCGCCAGCAGCTGGGGGACTAGCGGGAGGGCCAAGGATACGCAGTATTTT. Together with reference TRBV5-1 and TRBJ2-3, the CDR3 gives the full variable domain: KAGVTQTPRYLIKTRGQQVTLSCSPISGHRSVSWYQQTPGQGLQFLFEYFSETQRNKGNFPGRFSGRQFSNSRSEMNVSTLELGDSALYLCASSWGTSGRAKDTQYFGPGTRLTVL.